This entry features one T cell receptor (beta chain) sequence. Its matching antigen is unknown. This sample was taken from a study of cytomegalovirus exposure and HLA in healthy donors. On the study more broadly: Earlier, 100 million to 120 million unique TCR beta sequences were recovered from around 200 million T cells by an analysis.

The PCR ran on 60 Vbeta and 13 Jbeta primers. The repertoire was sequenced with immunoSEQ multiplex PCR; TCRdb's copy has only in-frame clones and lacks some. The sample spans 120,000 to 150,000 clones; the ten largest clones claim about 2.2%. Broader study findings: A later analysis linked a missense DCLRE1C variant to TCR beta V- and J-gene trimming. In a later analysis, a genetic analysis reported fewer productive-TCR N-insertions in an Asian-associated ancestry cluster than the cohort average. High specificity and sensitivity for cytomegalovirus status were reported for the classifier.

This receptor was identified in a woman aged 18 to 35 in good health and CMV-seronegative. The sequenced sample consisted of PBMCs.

DNA of the CDR3: TGTGCCAGCTCACCACTCCGGGACAGGGATACGAACACTGAAGCTTTCTTT. This gives the protein CASSPLRDRDTNTEAFF. The rearrangement links TRBV18 to TRBJ1-1; the match to TRBD1 covers 9 bases. This CDR3 has 17 amino acids. From germline, CDR1 is KGHSH and CDR2 LQKENI. The junction had 7 bases not matched to a gene; V was cut back by 1 base and J by 1 base.